In this sample, the clone carrying this T cell receptor (beta chain) turned up many times. Antigen unknown. The study enrolled patients aged 18 to 65 with newly diagnosed hyperthyroidism of under 2 months' duration. The data are from a study of T cells in Graves' hyperthyroidism and ophthalmopathy. The study, taken as a whole, reports: Most clonotypes that expanded in the thyroid above 0.001 also showed up in blood.

RNA transcripts provided the source from which TCR beta CDR3 regions were amplified. A set of HTBI primers served as the primers for a first-round RT-PCR of the TCR CDR3. MiXCR was run by TCRdb on the multiplex PCR reads, yielding one entry per CDR3 protein. The data hold approximately 740,000 distinct CDR3 sequences, with 12% to 15% observed a single time. Germline trimming cut 5 bases from V and 0 bases from J; bases unmatched to any gene: 8. Germline values: CDR1 MNHEY, CDR2 SMNVEV (reference sequence). This CDR3 is built from 18 residues. The gene calls are TRBV27 and TRBJ2-1, with 12 bases matching TRBD2. The sample taken for sequencing was blood. The receptor was derived from a woman aged 18-35 years with Graves' hyperthyroidism. In nucleotides, the CDR3 is TGTGCCAGCAGTCCTGGGACTAGCGGGTCAATCTCCTACAATGAGCAGTTCTTC. Its protein is CASSPGTSGSISYNEQFF.